A selection of T cell receptor beta chains follows, all from one sample in a study of CD8+CD57+ T cells in acquired aplastic anemia. TCRdb re-derived calls from the reads in MiXCR, one entry per CDR3 protein. In the table there are around 250,000 distinct CDR3 sequences, 82% of which are singletons. Specimen: sorted CD4+, CD8+, or CD8+CD57+ T cells (not recorded which) from PBMCs. These receptors originate from a human donor with aplastic anemia. The CDR3 runs from the conserved cysteine through the conserved F or W. D genes are given only for firm matches. Where a row states a size, it is once, few, many or the class of an expanded clone; other rows omit it.

v_gene	d_gene	abundance	j_gene	CDR3nt	CDR3aa
TRBV9	NA	NA	TRBJ2-7	TGTGCCAGCAGACCTGCTGAGAACAATCAGTACTTC	CASRPAENNQYF
TRBV7-2	TRBD2	NA	TRBJ2-7	TGTGCCAGCAGTGACGCGGGACTAGCGGGGAAGTACGAGCAGTACTTC	CASSDAGLAGKYEQYF
TRBV15	NA	few	TRBJ1-2	TGTGCCACCAGCTTCCGACAGGCTGCTAACTATGGCTACACCTTC	CATSFRQAANYGYTF
TRBV20-1	NA	NA	TRBJ2-2	TGCAGGGCAAGAAGCGGTGTCACCGGGGAGCTGTTTTTT	CRARSGVTGELFF
TRBV11-2	TRBD2	NA	TRBJ2-1	TGTGCCAGCAGCTTGACTAGCGGGGGAGTAGTTGAGCAGTTCTTC	CASSLTSGGVVEQFF
TRBV7-6	NA	NA	TRBJ2-2	TGTGCCAGCAGCTTAGCCCCCGGAGAGACGTTTTTT	CASSLAPGETFF
TRBV2	TRBD2	NA	TRBJ2-1	TGTGCCAGCAGCTTTCGGGGGGTCCAGTATGGATTCAATGAGCCGTTCTTC	CASSFRGVQYGFNEPFF
TRBV7-3	TRBD2	NA	TRBJ2-3	TGTGCCAGCAGGATGGCTAGCGGGAGTGCACATACTTTT	CASRMASGSAHTF
TRBV3-1	NA	NA	TRBJ1-2	TGTGCCAGCAGCTTAGCGTGGAAGGGAGGAGGGGATGGCTACACCTTC	CASSLAWKGGGDGYTF
TRBV7-2	NA	few	TRBJ2-5	TGTGCCAGCAGCTTTCAACCGGGAGAGCAGTACTTC	CASSFQPGEQYF
TRBV7-9	NA	NA	TRBJ2-1	TGTGCCAGCAGCTTTCTAACAACCGCTGAGCAGTTCTTC	CASSFLTTAEQFF
TRBV7-2	NA	NA	TRBJ2-3	TGTGCCAGCAGCCTCACGGGGCCTGCGTATGTACGCAGTTTT	CASSLTGPAYVRSF
TRBV7-8	TRBD2	NA	TRBJ2-3	TGTGCCAGCAGCGACGCGGGAGGAGACGATCCGCATTTT	CASSDAGGDDPHF
TRBV5-1	NA	NA	TRBJ2-7	TGCGCCAGCAGCGGTGGGCCCGAGCAGTACTTC	CASSGGPEQYF
TRBV5-1	NA	NA	TRBJ1-4	TGCGCCAGCAGCGTGGGGGGACTTCGTAATGAAACACTGTTTTTT	CASSVGGLRNETLFF
TRBV9	NA	NA	TRBJ2-7	TGTGCCAGCAGCGTAGGGTCGGAAACGCAGTATTTTTACTTC	CASSVGSETQYFYF
TRBV24-1	NA	NA	TRBJ1-5	TGTGCCACCAGTGTTGGAGGTACTAGCAATCAGCCCCCGCATTTT	CATSVGGTSNQPPHF
TRBV7-2	NA	NA	TRBJ2-7	TGTGCCAGCAGCCGAACCGAAGACGTCTCCCAGCAGTACTTC	CASSRTEDVSQQYF
TRBV7-9	NA	NA	TRBJ2-4	TGTGCCAGCGGATTTCAAGGGAACGTGGAGTACTTC	CASGFQGNVEYF
TRBV7-6	NA	NA	TRBJ1-2	TGTGCCAGCAGCTTAGCTGACAACAGCGGCTCCTATGGCTACACCTTC	CASSLADNSGSYGYTF
TRBV2	TRBD2	NA	TRBJ2-1	TGTGCCGGGAGAGATCAAAGAAGCGGGGGGAGCGATGAGCAGTTCTTC	CAGRDQRSGGSDEQFF
TRBV7-9	NA	once	TRBJ2-5	TGTGCCAGCTCAAGACTGGCCCACGCCGTTGAACACTGCTTC	CASSRLAHAVEHCF
TRBV2	NA	NA	TRBJ2-1	TGTGCCAGCAGTGATGGGCTGGCGGATAGTCTGTTCTTC	CASSDGLADSLFF
TRBV11-1	NA	NA	TRBJ2-3	TGTGCCAGCAGCTTAGCGGCTGGGTCCGATACGCAGTATTTT	CASSLAAGSDTQYF
TRBV7-9	NA	NA	TRBJ1-1	TGTGCCAGCAGCTTTACGGGTAGCTACGGGGCCGCTTTCTTT	CASSFTGSYGAAFF
TRBV7-6	TRBD1	NA	TRBJ2-1	TGTGCCAGCAGCTCGGACAGGGGGCAGTCACCCCTCCACCAGTTCTTC	CASSSDRGQSPLHQFF
TRBV7-8	NA	NA	TRBJ1-1	TGTGCCAGCAGCTTAGCGGGACGGTTGAACACTGAAGCTTTCTTT	CASSLAGRLNTEAFF
TRBV9	TRBD2	NA	TRBJ2-3	TGTGCCAGCGGCTTAGCGGGCACAGCCACGACGCAGTATTTT	CASGLAGTATTQYF
TRBV10-3	NA	many	TRBJ2-1	TGTGCCATCAGTGAGTCTTGGCAGGGTGGGTACAATGAGCAGTTCTTC	CAISESWQGGYNEQFF
TRBV2	NA	NA	TRBJ2-1	NA	CASSEGGRNTQYFGLF
TRBV7-2	NA	NA	TRBJ2-7	TGTGCCAGCAGCACGAATTTGGGTTTGGGGGGCGAGCGGCCCTACGAGCAGTACTTC	CASSTNLGLGGERPYEQYF
TRBV5-6	NA	NA	TRBJ2-3	TGTGCCAGCAGCTCCACGCCGGCAGATACGCAGTATTTT	CASSSTPADTQYF
TRBV7-9	NA	NA	TRBJ2-2	TGTGCCAGCAGCCTAAAAGGCGGGGGCCGGGACAAGTATGAGCTGTTTTTT	CASSLKGGGRDKYELFF
TRBV7-2	NA	NA	TRBJ1-1	TGTGCCAGCAGGGAAACGGGGGCGGGGGGGAACACTGAAGCTTTCTTT	CASRETGAGGNTEAFF
TRBV7-9	NA	NA	TRBJ2-3	TGTGACAGCAGCTTTCAAAGCTGCGGGGGGAGAGATGGGGACAGGGACACAGATACGCAGTATTTT	CDSSFQSCGGRDGDRDTDTQYF
TRBV2	TRBD2	few	TRBJ2-7	TGTGCCAGCAGGGGACTAGGTTCCTACGAGCAGTACTTC	CASRGLGSYEQYF
TRBV7-9	NA	once	TRBJ2-5	TGTGCCAGCAGCTTACCGCACAGGGAAGACCAAGAGACCCAGTACTTC	CASSLPHREDQETQYF
TRBV9	TRBD1	NA	TRBJ2-1	TGTGCCAGCAGCGCGACAGGGGGAACCTGCAGTGGGCAGTTCTTC	CASSATGGTCSGQFF